This paragraph covers one T cell receptor (beta chain) sequence. What it recognizes is unknown. Found in a library prepared for alpha chains, this beta chain is an off-target read, and its abundance has little meaning. This entry belongs to a study of spatial heterogeneity in lung cancer. About the research overall: Consistently, beta-chain sequences turned up in larger numbers than alpha-chain sequences did. An average of more than ten raw reads was observed per unique TCR and UMI combination. Notes on the study in general: Tumor mutation count correlated with how many alpha and beta TCRs expanded intratumorally.

All TCR cDNA molecules were individually tagged with a unique molecular identifier. TCRdb ran MiXCR on the 5' RACE reads and lists one entry per CDR3 protein. This sample yields about 17,000 distinct CDR3 sequences, of which 6.2% are seen a single time; under 7% belongs to the top ten. Germline CDR1 LGHDT, CDR2 YNNKEL (reference sequence). The CDR3 is 12 amino acids. Trimming shortened V by 5 bases and J by 7 bases, and 8 bases separated the two germline ends. Described time point: sample taken at primary tumor resection. Here the sequenced sample was lung tumor tissue, taken at surgery. The sequence came from a male donor with early-stage non-small cell lung cancer. V is TRBV3-1 and J is TRBJ1-4, with D unclear. The CDR3 DNA is TGTGCCAGCAGCGACGCTGCTGAAAAACTGTTTTTT. Protein product: CASSDAAEKLFF.